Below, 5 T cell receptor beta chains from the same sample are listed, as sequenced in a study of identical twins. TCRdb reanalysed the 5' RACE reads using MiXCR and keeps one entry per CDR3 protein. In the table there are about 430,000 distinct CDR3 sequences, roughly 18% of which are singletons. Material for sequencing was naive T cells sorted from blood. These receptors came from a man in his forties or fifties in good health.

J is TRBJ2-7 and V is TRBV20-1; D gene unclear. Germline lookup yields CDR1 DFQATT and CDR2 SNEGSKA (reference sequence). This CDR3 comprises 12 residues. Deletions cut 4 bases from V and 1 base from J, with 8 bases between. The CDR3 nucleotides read TGCAGTGCTAAATATCTATCCTACGAGCAGTACTTC. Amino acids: CSAKYLSYEQYF.

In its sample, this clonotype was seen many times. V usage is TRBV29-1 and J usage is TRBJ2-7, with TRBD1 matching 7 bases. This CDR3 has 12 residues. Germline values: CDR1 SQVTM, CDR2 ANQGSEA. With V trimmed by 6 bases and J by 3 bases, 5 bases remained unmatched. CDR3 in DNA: TGCAGCGTGGGGGACAGCCTCTACGAGCAGTACTTC. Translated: CSVGDSLYEQYF.

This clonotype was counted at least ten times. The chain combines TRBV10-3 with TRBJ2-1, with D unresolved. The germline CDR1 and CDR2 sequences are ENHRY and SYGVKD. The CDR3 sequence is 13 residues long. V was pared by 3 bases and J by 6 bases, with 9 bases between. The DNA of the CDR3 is TGTGCCATCAGTGACGACACCCGCAATGAGCAGTTCTTC. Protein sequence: CAISDDTRNEQFF.

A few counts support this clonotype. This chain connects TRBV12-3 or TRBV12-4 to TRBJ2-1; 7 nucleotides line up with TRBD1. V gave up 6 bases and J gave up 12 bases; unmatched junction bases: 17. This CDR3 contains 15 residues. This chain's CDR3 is CASRPIGQVGVGQFF. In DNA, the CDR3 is TGTGCCAGCAGGCCCATCGGACAGGTGGGAGTTGGGCAGTTCTTC.

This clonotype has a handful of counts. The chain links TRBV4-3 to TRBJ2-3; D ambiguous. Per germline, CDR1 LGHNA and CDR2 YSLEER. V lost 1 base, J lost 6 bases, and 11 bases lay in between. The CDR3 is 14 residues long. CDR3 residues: CASSQVGLRDTQYF. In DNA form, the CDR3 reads TGCGCCAGCAGCCAAGTTGGCCTTCGCGATACGCAGTATTTT.